This passage covers 2 T cell receptor beta chains from one sample sequenced in a study of T cells in Graves' hyperthyroidism and ophthalmopathy. RNA transcripts were the template for amplifying TCR beta CDR3 regions. The TCR CDR3 was amplified in a first-round RT-PCR using the HTBI primer set. TCRdb reanalysed the multiplex PCR reads using MiXCR and keeps one entry per CDR3 protein. The table has about 480,000 distinct CDR3 sequences, under 15% seen once. Sequenced: blood. Receptors were obtained from a woman under 30 with Graves' hyperthyroidism.

This clonotype was observed a handful of times. J is TRBJ2-6 and V is TRBV10-3; D tentatively fits TRBD1 or TRBD2 (5 bases each). Per germline, CDR1 ENHRY and CDR2 SYGVKD. Trimming removed 0 bases at V and 2 bases at J, with 5 bases between. The CDR3 totals 15 residues. The CDR3 reads CAISESGAGANVLTF. The CDR3, as DNA: TGTGCCATCAGTGAGTCGGGGGCTGGGGCCAACGTCCTGACTTTC.

This clonotype was recorded at least ten times. The chain links TRBV29-1 to TRBJ1-2, with D uncertain. This CDR3 is 12 amino acids long. Germline CDR1 and CDR2: SQVTM and ANQGSEA. V dropped 5 bases and J dropped 5 bases, with 12 bases sitting between them. CDR3 nucleotides: TGCAGCGTTTCCCGGACGGGATATGGCTACACCTTC. Translated, it gives CSVSRTGYGYTF.